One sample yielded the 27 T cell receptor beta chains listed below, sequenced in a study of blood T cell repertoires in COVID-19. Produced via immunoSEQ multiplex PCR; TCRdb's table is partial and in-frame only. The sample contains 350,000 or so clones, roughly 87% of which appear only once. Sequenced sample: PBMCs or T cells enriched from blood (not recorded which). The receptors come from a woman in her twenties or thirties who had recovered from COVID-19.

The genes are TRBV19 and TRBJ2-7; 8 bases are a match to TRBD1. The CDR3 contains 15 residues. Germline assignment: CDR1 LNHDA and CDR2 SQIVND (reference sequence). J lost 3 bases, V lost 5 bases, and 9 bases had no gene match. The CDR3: CASSSQGGQGYEQYF. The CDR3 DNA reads TGTGCCAGTAGTTCACAGGGGGGCCAGGGCTACGAGCAGTACTTC.

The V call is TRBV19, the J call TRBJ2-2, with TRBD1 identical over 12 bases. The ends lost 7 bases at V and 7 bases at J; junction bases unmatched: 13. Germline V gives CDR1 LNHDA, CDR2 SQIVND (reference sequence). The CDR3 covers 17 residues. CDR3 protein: CASTKLPGQGAIGELFF. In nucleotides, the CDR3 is TGTGCCAGTACCAAATTACCGGGACAGGGGGCAATCGGGGAGCTGTTTTTT. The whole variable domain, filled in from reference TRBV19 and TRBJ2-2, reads DGGITQSPKYLFRKEGQNVTLSCEQNLNHDAMYWYRQDPGQGLRLIYYSQIVNDFQKGDIAEGYSVSREKKESFPLTVTSAQKNPTAFYLCASTKLPGQGAIGELFFGEGSRLTVL.

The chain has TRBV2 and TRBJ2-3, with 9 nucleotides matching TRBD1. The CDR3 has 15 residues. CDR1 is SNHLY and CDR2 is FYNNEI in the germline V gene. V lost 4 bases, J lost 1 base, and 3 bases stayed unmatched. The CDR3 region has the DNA TGTGCCAGCAGTGCCCGACAGGGGGGCACAGATACGCAGTATTTT. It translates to CASSARQGGTDTQYF.

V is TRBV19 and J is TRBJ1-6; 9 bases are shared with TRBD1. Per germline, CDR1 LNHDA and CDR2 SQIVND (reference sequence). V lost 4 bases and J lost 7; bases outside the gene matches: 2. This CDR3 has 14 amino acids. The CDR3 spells CASSSDRGNSPLHF. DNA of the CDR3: TGTGCCAGTAGTAGTGACAGGGGGAATTCACCCCTCCACTTT.

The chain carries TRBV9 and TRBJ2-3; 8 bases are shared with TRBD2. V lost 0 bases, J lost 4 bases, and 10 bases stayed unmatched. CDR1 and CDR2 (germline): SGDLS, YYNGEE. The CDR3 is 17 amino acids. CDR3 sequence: CASSVGSGGKLADTQYF. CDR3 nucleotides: TGTGCCAGCAGCGTAGGGTCGGGAGGGAAACTCGCAGATACGCAGTATTTT.

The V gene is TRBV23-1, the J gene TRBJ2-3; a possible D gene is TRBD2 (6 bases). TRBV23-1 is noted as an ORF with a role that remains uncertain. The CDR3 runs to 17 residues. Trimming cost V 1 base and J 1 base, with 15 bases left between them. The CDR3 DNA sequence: TGCGCCAGCAGTCAATTGCTCGGGACTCTAGGCACAGATACGCAGTATTTT. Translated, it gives CASSQLLGTLGTDTQYF.

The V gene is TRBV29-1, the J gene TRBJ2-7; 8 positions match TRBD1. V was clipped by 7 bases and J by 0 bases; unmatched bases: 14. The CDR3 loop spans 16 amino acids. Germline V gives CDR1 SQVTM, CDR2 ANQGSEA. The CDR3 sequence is CSARGRVSGSSYEQYF. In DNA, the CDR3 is TGCAGCGCCAGGGGGCGGGTTAGCGGTTCCTCCTACGAGCAGTACTTC.

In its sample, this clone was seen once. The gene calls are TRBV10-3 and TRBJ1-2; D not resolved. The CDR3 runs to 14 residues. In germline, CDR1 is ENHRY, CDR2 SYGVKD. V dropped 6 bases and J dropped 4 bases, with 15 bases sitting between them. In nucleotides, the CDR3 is TGTGCCATCAGCGATAAGACTGCTACCTATGGCTACACCTTC. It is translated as CAISDKTATYGYTF.

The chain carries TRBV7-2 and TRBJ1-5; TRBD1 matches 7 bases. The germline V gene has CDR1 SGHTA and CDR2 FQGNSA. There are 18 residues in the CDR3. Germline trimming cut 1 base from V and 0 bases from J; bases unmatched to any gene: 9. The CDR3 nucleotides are TGTGCCAGCAGCTTAGGTCAGGGGGGAAAATATAGCAATCAGCCCCAGCATTTT. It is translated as CASSLGQGGKYSNQPQHF.

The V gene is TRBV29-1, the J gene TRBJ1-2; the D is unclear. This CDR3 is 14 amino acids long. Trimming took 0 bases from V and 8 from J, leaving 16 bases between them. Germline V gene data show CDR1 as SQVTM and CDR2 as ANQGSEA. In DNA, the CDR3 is TGCAGCGTTGAAGATGTCGTGACTGAGCCAGGCTACACCTTC. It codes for CSVEDVVTEPGYTF.

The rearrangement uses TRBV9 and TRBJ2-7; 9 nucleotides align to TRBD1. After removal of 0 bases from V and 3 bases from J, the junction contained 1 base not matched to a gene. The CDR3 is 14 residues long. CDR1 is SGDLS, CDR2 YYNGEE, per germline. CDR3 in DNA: TGTGCCAGCAGCGTAGCGGGACAGGGCTACGAGCAGTACTTC. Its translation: CASSVAGQGYEQYF. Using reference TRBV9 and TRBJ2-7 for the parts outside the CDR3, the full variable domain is DSGVTQTPKHLITATGQRVTLRCSPRSGDLSVYWYQQSLDQGLQFLIQYYNGEERAKGNILERFSAQQFPDLHSELNLSSLELGDSALYFCASSVAGQGYEQYFGPGTRLTVT.

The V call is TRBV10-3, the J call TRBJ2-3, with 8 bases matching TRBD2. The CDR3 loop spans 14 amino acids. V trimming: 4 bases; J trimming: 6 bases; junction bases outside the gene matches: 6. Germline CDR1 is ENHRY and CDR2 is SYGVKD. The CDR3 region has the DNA TGTGCCATCAGTGCCACGGGGGGGCAGGATACGCAGTATTTT. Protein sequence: CAISATGGQDTQYF.

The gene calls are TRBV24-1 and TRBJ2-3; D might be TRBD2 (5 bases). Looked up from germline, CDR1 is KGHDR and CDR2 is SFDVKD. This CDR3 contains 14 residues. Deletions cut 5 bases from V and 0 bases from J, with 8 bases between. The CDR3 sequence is CATSGGSSTDTQYF. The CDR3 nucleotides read TGTGCCACCAGTGGCGGGTCAAGCACAGATACGCAGTATTTT.

The CDR3, as DNA: TGTGCCAGCAGCCAAGAGAGGACAGGGGGCAGGTATGGCTACACCTTC. Its translation: CASSQERTGGRYGYTF. The gene calls are TRBV3-1 (or the pseudogene TRBV3-2) and TRBJ1-2, with 11 nucleotides matching TRBD1. With V trimmed by 0 bases and J by 5 bases, 5 bases remained unmatched. This CDR3 comprises 16 residues. Germline values: CDR1 LGHDT, CDR2 YNNKEL (reference sequence).

CDR3 protein: CASSLSGRAGSYNSPLHF. The CDR3 region has the DNA TGTGCCAGCAGCTTATCGGGCAGGGCTGGCTCCTATAATTCACCCCTCCACTTT. The V and J genes are TRBV7-6 and TRBJ1-6, with D possibly matching TRBD1 (5 bases). V lost 2 bases and J 0 bases, leaving 14 bases between the germline ends. The CDR3 runs 18 residues. CDR1 and CDR2 (germline): SGHVS, FNYEAQ.

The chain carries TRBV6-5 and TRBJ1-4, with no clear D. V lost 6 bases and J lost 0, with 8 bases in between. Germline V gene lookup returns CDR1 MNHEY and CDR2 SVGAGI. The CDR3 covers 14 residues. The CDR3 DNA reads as TGTGCCAGCAGAGCACCCGCAACTAATGAAAAACTGTTTTTT. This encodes CASRAPATNEKLFF.

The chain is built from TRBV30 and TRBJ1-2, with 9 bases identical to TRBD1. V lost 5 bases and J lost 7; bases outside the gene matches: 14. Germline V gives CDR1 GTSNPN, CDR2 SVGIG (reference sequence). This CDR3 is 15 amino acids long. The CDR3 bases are TGTGCCTGGGTACCACTCACAGGGGGCCAGGGTGGCTACACCTTC. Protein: CAWVPLTGGQGGYTF.

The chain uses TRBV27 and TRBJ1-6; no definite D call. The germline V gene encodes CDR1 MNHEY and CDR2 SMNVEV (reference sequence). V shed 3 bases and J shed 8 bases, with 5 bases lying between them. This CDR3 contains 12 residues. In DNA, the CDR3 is TGTGCCAGCAGTTTGTCTGATTCACCCCTCCACTTT. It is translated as CASSLSDSPLHF.

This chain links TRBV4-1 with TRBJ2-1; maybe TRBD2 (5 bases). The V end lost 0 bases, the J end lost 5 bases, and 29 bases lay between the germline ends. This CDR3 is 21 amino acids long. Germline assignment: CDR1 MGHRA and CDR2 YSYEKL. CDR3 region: CASSQDFKGELLGLSHNEQFF. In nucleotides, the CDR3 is TGCGCCAGCAGCCAAGATTTTAAGGGAGAGCTTCTCGGACTTTCTCACAATGAGCAGTTCTTC.

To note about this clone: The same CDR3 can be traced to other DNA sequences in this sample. The CDR3 coding sequence is TGTGCCTGGAGCAGGGGGTCCAATCAGCCCCAGCATTTT. Amino acids: CAWSRGSNQPQHF. The chain has TRBV30 and TRBJ1-5; 7 bases line up with TRBD1. The V gene's germline CDR1 is GTSNPN and CDR2 SVGIG (reference sequence). The V segment lost 3 bases and the J segment 3 bases; nucleotides outside the gene matches: 2. This CDR3 comprises 13 residues.

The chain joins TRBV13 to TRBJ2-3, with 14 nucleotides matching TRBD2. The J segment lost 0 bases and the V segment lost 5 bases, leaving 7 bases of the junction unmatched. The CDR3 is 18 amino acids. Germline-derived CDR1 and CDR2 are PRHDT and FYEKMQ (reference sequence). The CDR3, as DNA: TGTGCCAGCAGCGGGGGACTAGCGGGGGATTCTAGCACAGATACGCAGTATTTT. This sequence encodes CASSGGLAGDSSTDTQYF.

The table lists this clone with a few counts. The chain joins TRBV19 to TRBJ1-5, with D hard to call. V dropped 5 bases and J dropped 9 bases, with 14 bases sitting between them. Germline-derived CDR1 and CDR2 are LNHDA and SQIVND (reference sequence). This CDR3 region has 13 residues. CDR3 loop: CASSSSRDWPQHF. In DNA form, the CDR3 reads TGTGCCAGTAGTTCCTCACGGGATTGGCCCCAGCATTTT.

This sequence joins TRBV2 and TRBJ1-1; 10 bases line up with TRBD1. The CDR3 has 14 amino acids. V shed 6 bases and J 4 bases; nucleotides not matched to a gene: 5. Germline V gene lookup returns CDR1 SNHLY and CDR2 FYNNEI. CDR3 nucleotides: TGTGCCAGCAGCTCGGACAGGGGGGGCACTGAAGCTTTCTTT. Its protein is CASSSDRGGTEAFF.

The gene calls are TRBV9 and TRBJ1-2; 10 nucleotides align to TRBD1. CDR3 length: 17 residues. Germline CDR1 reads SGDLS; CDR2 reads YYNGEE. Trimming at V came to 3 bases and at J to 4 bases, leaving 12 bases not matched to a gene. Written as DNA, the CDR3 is TGTGCCAGCAGCGGCGGCTGGCGGGACAGGGGTTTCTATGGCTACACCTTC. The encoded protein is CASSGGWRDRGFYGYTF.

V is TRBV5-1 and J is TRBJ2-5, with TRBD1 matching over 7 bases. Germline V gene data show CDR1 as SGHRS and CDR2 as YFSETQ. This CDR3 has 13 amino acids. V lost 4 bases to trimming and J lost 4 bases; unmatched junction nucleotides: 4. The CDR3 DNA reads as TGCGCCAGCAGCCTACAGGGGCGAGAGACCCAGTACTTC. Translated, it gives CASSLQGRETQYF.

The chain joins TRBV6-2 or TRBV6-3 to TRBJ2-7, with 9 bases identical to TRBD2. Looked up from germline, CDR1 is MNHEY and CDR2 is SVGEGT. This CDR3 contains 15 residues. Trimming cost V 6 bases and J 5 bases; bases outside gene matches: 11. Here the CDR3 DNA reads TGTGCCAGCAGCGAACGGCGGGGGGGCCCGGACGAGCAGTACTTC. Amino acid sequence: CASSERRGGPDEQYF.

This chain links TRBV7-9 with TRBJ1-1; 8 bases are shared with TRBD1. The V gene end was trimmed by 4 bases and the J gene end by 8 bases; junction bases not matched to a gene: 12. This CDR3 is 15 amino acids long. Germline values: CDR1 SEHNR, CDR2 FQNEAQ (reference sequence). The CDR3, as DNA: TGTGCCAGCAGCTCCTTGGACAGGGAGCATTCCGAAGCTTTCTTT. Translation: CASSSLDREHSEAFF.